The 14 T cell receptor beta chains presented below share a single source sample, sequenced in a study of blood T cell repertoires in COVID-19. Libraries were prepared by immunoSEQ multiplex PCR; TCRdb keeps only in-frame clonotypes and omits some of them. Counted here are some 75,000 clones, more than 70% occurring once; the ten biggest clones make up roughly 13%. Sequencing was carried out using peripheral blood. Source of these receptors: a man aged 45-60 years with COVID-19, enrolled during active disease.

This clone appeared once. The chain recombines TRBV28 with TRBJ1-6; 9 bases match TRBD1. The germline CDR1 and CDR2 sequences are MDHEN and SYDVKM. The CDR3 loop spans 15 amino acids. Trimming took 8 bases from V and 0 from J; bases not matched to a gene: 2. In DNA, the CDR3 is TGTGCCAGCGGGACAGGGAGCTCCTATAATTCACCCCTCCACTTT. As protein: CASGTGSSYNSPLHF.

In DNA form, the CDR3 reads TGCAGCCTGGGACAGGCCTACGAGCAGTACTTC. Its protein product is CSLGQAYEQYF. The genes are TRBV20-1 and TRBJ2-7; 8 bases align to TRBD1. The CDR3 runs 11 residues. Germline V gene data show CDR1 as DFQATT and CDR2 as SNEGSKA (reference sequence).

V usage is TRBV2 and J usage is TRBJ2-7, with unresolved D. Trimming removed 6 bases from V and 2 bases from J, with 14 bases in between. The CDR3 sequence is 14 residues long. Germline-derived CDR1 and CDR2 are SNHLY and FYNNEI. DNA for the CDR3: TGTGCCAGCAGGTTCTCCGTGCTACCCTACGAGCAGTACTTC. Translated, it gives CASRFSVLPYEQYF.

The chain joins TRBV5-1 to TRBJ2-5; 7 nucleotides line up with TRBD1. V shed 3 bases and J 3 bases; nucleotides not matched to a gene: 2. Looked up from germline, CDR1 is SGHRS and CDR2 is YFSETQ. CDR3 length equals 13 residues. CDR3 sequence reads: CASSWGTEETQYF. The CDR3 nucleotides read TGCGCCAGCAGCTGGGGGACAGAAGAGACCCAGTACTTC.

CDR3 residues: CASSQTEYYGYTF. The CDR3, as DNA: TGTGCCAGCAGCCAGACAGAGTACTATGGCTACACCTTC. The V and J genes are TRBV3-1 (or the pseudogene TRBV3-2) and TRBJ1-2; tentatively, D is TRBD1 (5 bases). The CDR3 covers 13 residues. V was pared by 3 bases and J by 3 bases, with 8 bases between. CDR1 is LGHDT, CDR2 YNNKEL, per germline (reference sequence).

The rearrangement links TRBV7-2 to TRBJ2-1, with TRBD2 matching over 8 bases. V gave up 5 bases and J gave up 8 bases; unmatched junction bases: 5. The CDR3 consists of 13 residues. Germline V gives CDR1 SGHTA, CDR2 FQGNSA. CDR3 nucleotide sequence: TGTGCCAGCAGCGGATTAGCGGGATATGAGCAGTTCTTC. Amino acid sequence: CASSGLAGYEQFF.

The gene calls are TRBV7-8 and TRBJ2-2; 7 nucleotides agree with TRBD2. Germline V gene lookup returns CDR1 SGHVS and CDR2 FQNEAQ. This CDR3 comprises 14 residues. Losses at the gene ends were 6 bases for V and 6 bases for J; bases not matched to a gene: 7. The DNA of the CDR3 is TGTGCCAGCAGAAGGGAGGGCCAAGCCGGGGAGCTGTTTTTT. This gives the protein CASRREGQAGELFF.

This clone occurred a few times. J is TRBJ2-7 and V is TRBV27; tentatively, D is TRBD1 (5 bases). The CDR3 runs to 14 residues. Germline V gives CDR1 MNHEY, CDR2 SMNVEV (reference sequence). Trimming pared 7 bases from V and 0 bases from J, leaving 13 bases between. The CDR3 nucleotides are TGTGCCAGCAAACTGACAGTAAACTCCTACGAGCAGTACTTC. This codes for CASKLTVNSYEQYF.

The rearrangement joins TRBV2 to TRBJ2-1, with 8 bases that match TRBD2. Germline V gene sequence: CDR1 SNHLY, CDR2 FYNNEI. V shed 7 bases, J shed 5 bases, and the junction held 10 bases outside the gene matches. The CDR3 length is 15 residues. CDR3 in DNA: TGTGCCAGCACCGAAGTACTAGCGGTTAACAATGAGCAGTTCTTC. This sequence encodes CASTEVLAVNNEQFF. The full variable domain, with the rest looked up from reference TRBV2 and TRBJ2-1, is EPEVTQTPSHQVTQMGQEVILRCVPISNHLYFYWYRQILGQKVEFLVSFYNNEISEKSEIFDDQFSVERPDGSNFTLKIRSTKLEDSAMYFCASTEVLAVNNEQFFGPGTRLTVL.

V is TRBV10-1 and J is TRBJ1-1; D may be TRBD1 (6 bases). Deletions cut 3 bases from V and 5 bases from J, with 13 bases between. The CDR3 has 14 amino acids. In germline, CDR1 is WNHNN, CDR2 SYGVQD (reference sequence). The CDR3 sequence is CASSDRGIGTEAFF. The CDR3 DNA sequence: TGCGCCAGCAGTGACAGGGGCATCGGGACTGAAGCTTTCTTT.

The V and J genes are TRBV5-1 and TRBJ1-1, with 10 bases fitting TRBD1. Germline CDR1 SGHRS, CDR2 YFSETQ. The V segment lost 0 bases and the J segment 1 base; nucleotides outside the gene matches: 6. This CDR3 has 17 residues. Here the CDR3 reads CASSLAPGTGENTEAFF. The CDR3 bases are TGCGCCAGCAGCTTGGCTCCCGGGACAGGGGAGAACACTGAAGCTTTCTTT.

The chain combines TRBV6-6 with TRBJ2-5; 9 positions match TRBD2. After removal of 6 bases from V and 1 base from J, the junction contained 9 bases not matched to a gene. The germline CDR1 and CDR2 sequences are MNHNY and SVGAGI (reference sequence). This CDR3 has 16 residues. CDR3 loop: CASRPSSGNSQETQYF. CDR3 in DNA: TGTGCCAGCAGACCTTCTAGCGGGAACTCCCAAGAGACCCAGTACTTC.

The chain recombines TRBV2 with TRBJ2-3, with 13 positions matching TRBD2. Germline CDR1 reads SNHLY; CDR2 reads FYNNEI. The ends lost 6 bases at V and 6 bases at J; junction bases unmatched: 12. The CDR3 contains 17 residues. This chain's CDR3 is CASRDPRTSGSGDTQYF. CDR3 coding DNA: TGTGCCAGCAGAGACCCGAGGACTAGCGGGAGCGGGGATACGCAGTATTTT.

This CDR3 reads CAWSEQVQGPQHF. DNA of the CDR3: TGTGCCTGGAGTGAGCAGGTCCAGGGACCCCAGCATTTT. The chain links TRBV30 to TRBJ1-5, with D perhaps TRBD1 (5 bases). The CDR3 spans 13 residues. CDR1 and CDR2 (germline): GTSNPN, SVGIG (reference sequence). Trimming removed 1 base from V and 10 bases from J, with 14 bases in between.